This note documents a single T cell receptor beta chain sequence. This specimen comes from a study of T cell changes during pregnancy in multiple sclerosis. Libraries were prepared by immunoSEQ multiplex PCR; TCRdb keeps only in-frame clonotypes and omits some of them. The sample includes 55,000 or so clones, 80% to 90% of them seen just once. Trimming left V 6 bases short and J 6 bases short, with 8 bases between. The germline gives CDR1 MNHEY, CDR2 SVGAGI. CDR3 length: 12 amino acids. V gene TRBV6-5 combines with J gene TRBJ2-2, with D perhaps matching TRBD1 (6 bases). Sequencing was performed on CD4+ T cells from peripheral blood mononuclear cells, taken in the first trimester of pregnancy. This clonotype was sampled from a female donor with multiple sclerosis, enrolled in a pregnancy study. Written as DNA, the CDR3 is TGTGCCAGCAGGAGGACAGCCGGGGAGCTGTTTTTT. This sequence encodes CASRRTAGELFF.